These T cell receptor beta chains were read from a single sample in a study of T cells in Graves' hyperthyroidism and ophthalmopathy. TCRdb independently ran MiXCR on the multiplex PCR reads; one entry per CDR3 protein. The top ten clones hold under 25% of a sample with about 380,000 distinct CDR3 sequences, roughly 13% of them seen once. Sequencing was performed on blood. Every receptor here comes from a man between 25 and 39 years old with Graves' hyperthyroidism that later progressed to Graves' ophthalmopathy. Each CDR3 is given with its conserved first and last residue. Each record gives: J gene, D gene, clone size, V gene, CDR3 DNA, CDR3 protein. D genes are given only for firm matches. Size is stated for part of the rows, as once, few or many counts, or as a class when the clone is expanded.

J gene: TRBJ1-5
D gene: -
clone size: many
V gene: TRBV20-1
CDR3 DNA: TGCAGTGCTAGGGTTGGTCGTGGGCAGCCCCAGCATTTT
CDR3 protein: CSARVGRGQPQHF

J gene: TRBJ1-1
D gene: -
clone size: many
V gene: TRBV12-3/TRBV12-4
CDR3 DNA: TGTGCCAGCAGTTTGTTTCTGGGGAACACTGAAGCTTTCTTT
CDR3 protein: CASSLFLGNTEAFF

J gene: TRBJ2-7
D gene: -
clone size: -
V gene: TRBV5-6
CDR3 DNA: TGTGCCAGCAGCAGGGACGTGGGAGAGCAGTACTTC
CDR3 protein: CASSRDVGEQYF

J gene: TRBJ1-1
D gene: -
clone size: many
V gene: TRBV9
CDR3 DNA: TGTGCCAGCAGCCCCGGGACAAGTATGAACACTGAAGCTTTCTTT
CDR3 protein: CASSPGTSMNTEAFF

J gene: TRBJ2-7
D gene: -
clone size: few
V gene: TRBV7-2
CDR3 DNA: TGTGCCAGCAGCTTAGGGCTCCCAGGGTTGTCCTACGAGCAGTACTTC
CDR3 protein: CASSLGLPGLSYEQYF

J gene: TRBJ2-7
D gene: -
clone size: -
V gene: TRBV29-1
CDR3 DNA: TGCAGCGTTGAATGGGACTACGAGCAGTACTTC
CDR3 protein: CSVEWDYEQYF

J gene: TRBJ1-3
D gene: -
clone size: -
V gene: TRBV5-1
CDR3 DNA: TGCGCCAGCAGCGCACAGGGCGCTGGAAACACCATATATTTT
CDR3 protein: CASSAQGAGNTIYF

J gene: TRBJ2-7
D gene: -
clone size: -
V gene: TRBV7-9
CDR3 DNA: TGTGCCAGCAGCTCCGGCAGGGAGGTAGCCTACGAGCAGTACTTC
CDR3 protein: CASSSGREVAYEQYF

J gene: TRBJ1-3
D gene: -
clone size: few
V gene: TRBV7-9
CDR3 DNA: TGTGCCAGCACTGTCAGAAACACCATATATTTT
CDR3 protein: CASTVRNTIYF

J gene: TRBJ2-7
D gene: -
clone size: many
V gene: TRBV28
CDR3 DNA: TGTGCCAGCACCCCCCGGACTGTGGCCTACGAGCAGTACTTC
CDR3 protein: CASTPRTVAYEQYF

J gene: TRBJ1-1
D gene: -
clone size: many
V gene: TRBV12-3/TRBV12-4
CDR3 DNA: TGTGCCAGCAGAGACCGAACTGAAGCTTTCTTT
CDR3 protein: CASRDRTEAFF

J gene: TRBJ2-2
D gene: -
clone size: -
V gene: TRBV27
CDR3 DNA: TGTGCCAGCAGTCCGCGACAGCGGAACACCGGGGAGCTGTTTTTT
CDR3 protein: CASSPRQRNTGELFF

J gene: TRBJ1-5
D gene: -
clone size: many
V gene: TRBV15
CDR3 DNA: TGTGCCACCAGCAGAGATGAGTACAGGGTCAATCAGCCCCAGCATTTT
CDR3 protein: CATSRDEYRVNQPQHF

J gene: TRBJ2-3
D gene: -
clone size: many
V gene: TRBV11-3
CDR3 DNA: TGTGCCAGCAGCTTACTTCGACTCTCGTATGTGGATACGCAGTATTTT
CDR3 protein: CASSLLRLSYVDTQYF

J gene: TRBJ2-3
D gene: -
clone size: many
V gene: TRBV12-3/TRBV12-4
CDR3 DNA: TGTGCCAGCAAAAAACCGGGCACAGATACGCAGTATTTT
CDR3 protein: CASKKPGTDTQYF

J gene: TRBJ1-3
D gene: -
clone size: many
V gene: TRBV7-3
CDR3 DNA: TGTGCCAGCAGCTTAAACAGAAACCCCGGGAACACCATATATTTT
CDR3 protein: CASSLNRNPGNTIYF

J gene: TRBJ2-3
D gene: TRBD2
clone size: -
V gene: TRBV10-3
CDR3 DNA: TGTGCCATCAGACCGGGACTAGCGGGGCGGGCAGATACGCAGTATTTT
CDR3 protein: CAIRPGLAGRADTQYF

J gene: TRBJ2-3
D gene: -
clone size: many
V gene: TRBV2
CDR3 DNA: TGTGCCAGCAGTGAATCTGTGACGCGGCCGGATACGCAGTATTTT
CDR3 protein: CASSESVTRPDTQYF